The source of this T cell receptor (beta chain) is a study of glioma-infiltrating T cells. Study background: Samples included WHO grade II oligodendrogliomas or astrocytomas and initial-diagnosis grade IV glioblastomas. Findings and caveats of the study: Gliomas, especially low-grade, showed above-expected tissue-blood divergence; non-neoplastic patients showed below.

The CDR3 has 16 amino acids. V gave up 3 bases and J gave up 0 bases; unmatched junction bases: 8. CDR1 DFQATT and CDR2 SNEGSKA come from the germline V gene (reference sequence). Using RNA template, CDR3s of TCR alpha and beta were amplified with iRepertoire arm-PCR. For one-step reverse transcription and amplification, roughly 95-400 ng of tissue mRNA or PBMC total RNA was used. MiXCR was run by TCRdb on the multiplex PCR reads, yielding one entry per CDR3 protein. The sample comprises about 380,000 distinct CDR3 sequences, 41% of which are singletons, and approximately 12% rests with the top ten. For this clonotype: Its cognate antigen is unknown.

Sequenced: glioma tissue, nonneoplastic brain tissue, or PBMCs (not recorded which). This clonotype originated in a human donor with low-grade glioma or glioblastoma, undergoing nonglioma brain surgery, or in good health (not recorded which). V and J are TRBV20-1 and TRBJ1-5; TRBD1 matches 7 bases. CDR3: CSASSPGQISNQPQHF. CDR3 nucleotides: TGCAGTGCTAGCTCCCCGGGACAGATTAGCAATCAGCCCCAGCATTTT.